This T cell receptor (beta chain) was found in a study of T-cell reconstitution after alpha-beta-depleted transplantation in children. Study-wide findings and caveats: A year had passed since transplant, and T-cell counts and diversity by then came mostly from newly produced T cells. There were some patients whose high TCRbeta diversity at day 60 came from surviving recipient T cells and thymic progenitors.

Unique molecular identifiers tagged the TCRbeta library. One entry per CDR3 protein results from TCRdb running MiXCR on the PCR reads. Among about 1,000,000 distinct CDR3 sequences listed, around 30% were seen once. This clonotype appeared a few times. Its antigen is still unknown. V lost 2 bases, J lost 0 bases, and 17 bases lay in between. The CDR3 spans 17 residues. Germline V lookup: CDR1 SGHDT, CDR2 YYEEEE. The source of this sequence is a boy younger than two who had a stem cell transplant for SCID, so the T cells may come from the graft donor. The chain has TRBV5-6 and TRBJ2-5; D not resolved. Here the sequenced sample was PBMCs, mostly from graft donor cells, taken 360 days after TCRalphabeta/CD19-depleted stem cell transplant. Here the CDR3 reads CASSFLLGRPNQETQYF. Here the CDR3 DNA reads TGTGCCAGCAGCTTCCTCCTAGGAAGACCCAACCAAGAGACCCAGTACTTC.